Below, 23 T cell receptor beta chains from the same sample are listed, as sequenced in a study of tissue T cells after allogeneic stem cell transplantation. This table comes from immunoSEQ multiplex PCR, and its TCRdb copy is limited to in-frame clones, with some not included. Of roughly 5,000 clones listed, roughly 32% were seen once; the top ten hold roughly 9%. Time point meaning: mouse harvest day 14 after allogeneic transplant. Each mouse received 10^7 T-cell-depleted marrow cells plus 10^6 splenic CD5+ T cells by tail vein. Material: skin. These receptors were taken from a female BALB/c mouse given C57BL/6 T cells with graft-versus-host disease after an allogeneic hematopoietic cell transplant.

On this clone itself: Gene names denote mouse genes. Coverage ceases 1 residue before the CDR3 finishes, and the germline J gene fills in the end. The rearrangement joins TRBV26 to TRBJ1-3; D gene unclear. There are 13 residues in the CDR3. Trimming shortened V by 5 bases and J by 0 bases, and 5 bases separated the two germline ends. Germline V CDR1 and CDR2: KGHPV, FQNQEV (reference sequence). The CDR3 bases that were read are TGTGCCAGCAGTTGGAATTCTGGAAATACGCTCTAT. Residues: CASSWNSGNTLY. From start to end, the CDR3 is CASSWNSGNTLYF.

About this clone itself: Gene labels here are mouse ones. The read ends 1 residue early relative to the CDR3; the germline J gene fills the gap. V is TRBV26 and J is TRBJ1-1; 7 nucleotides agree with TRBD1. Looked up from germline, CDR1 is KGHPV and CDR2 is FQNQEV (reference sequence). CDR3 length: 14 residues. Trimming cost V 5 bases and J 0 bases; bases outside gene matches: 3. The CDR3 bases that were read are TGTGCCAGCAGTTCGGGACAGACAAACACAGAAGTCTTC. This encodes CASSSGQTNTEVF. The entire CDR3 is CASSSGQTNTEVFF.

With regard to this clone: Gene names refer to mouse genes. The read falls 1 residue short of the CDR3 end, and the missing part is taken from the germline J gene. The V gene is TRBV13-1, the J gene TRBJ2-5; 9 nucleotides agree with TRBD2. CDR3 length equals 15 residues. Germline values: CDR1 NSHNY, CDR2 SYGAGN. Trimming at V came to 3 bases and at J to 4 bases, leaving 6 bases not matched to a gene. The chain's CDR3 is CASSARDWGKDTQYF. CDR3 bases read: TGTGCCAGCAGTGCCCGAGACTGGGGGAAAGACACCCAGTAC.

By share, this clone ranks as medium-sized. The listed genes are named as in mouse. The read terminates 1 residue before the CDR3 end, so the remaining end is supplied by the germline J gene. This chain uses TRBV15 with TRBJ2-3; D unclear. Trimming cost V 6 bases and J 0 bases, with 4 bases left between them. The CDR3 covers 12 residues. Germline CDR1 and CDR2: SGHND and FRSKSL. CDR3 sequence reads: CASRDSAETLYF. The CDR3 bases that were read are TGTGCCAGCAGGGATAGTGCAGAAACGCTGTAT.

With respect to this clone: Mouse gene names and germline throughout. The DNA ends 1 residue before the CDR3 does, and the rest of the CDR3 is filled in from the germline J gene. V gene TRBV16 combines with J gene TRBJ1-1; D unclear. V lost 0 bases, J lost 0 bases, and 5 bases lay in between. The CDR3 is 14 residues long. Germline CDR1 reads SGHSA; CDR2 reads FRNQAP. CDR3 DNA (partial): TGTGCAAGCAGCTTAGAGGCTGCAAACACAGAAGTCTTC. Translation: CASSLEAANTEVF. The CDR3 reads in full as CASSLEAANTEVFF.

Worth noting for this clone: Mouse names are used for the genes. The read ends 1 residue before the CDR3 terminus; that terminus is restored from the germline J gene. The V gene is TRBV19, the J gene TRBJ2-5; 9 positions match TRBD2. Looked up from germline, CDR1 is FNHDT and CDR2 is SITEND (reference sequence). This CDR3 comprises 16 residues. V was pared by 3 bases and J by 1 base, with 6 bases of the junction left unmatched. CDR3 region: CASSSPRLGDQDTQYF. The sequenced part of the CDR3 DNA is TGTGCCAGCAGTAGCCCTAGACTGGGGGACCAAGACACCCAGTAC.

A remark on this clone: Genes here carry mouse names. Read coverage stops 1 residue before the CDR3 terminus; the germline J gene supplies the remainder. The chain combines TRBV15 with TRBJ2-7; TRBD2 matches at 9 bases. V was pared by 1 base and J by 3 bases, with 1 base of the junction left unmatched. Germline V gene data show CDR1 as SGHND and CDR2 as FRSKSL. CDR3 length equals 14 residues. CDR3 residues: CASSLGDWVYEQYF. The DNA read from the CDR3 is TGTGCCAGCAGTTTAGGGGACTGGGTCTATGAACAGTAC.

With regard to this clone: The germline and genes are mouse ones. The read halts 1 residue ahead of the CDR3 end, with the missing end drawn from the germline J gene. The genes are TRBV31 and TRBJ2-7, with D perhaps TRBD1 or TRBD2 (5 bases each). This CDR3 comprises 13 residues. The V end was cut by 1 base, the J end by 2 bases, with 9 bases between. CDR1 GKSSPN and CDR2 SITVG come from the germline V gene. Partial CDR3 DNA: TGTGCCTGGAGTCGCCGGGGCGCCTATGAACAGTAC. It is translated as CAWSRRGAYEQY. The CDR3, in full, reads CAWSRRGAYEQYF.

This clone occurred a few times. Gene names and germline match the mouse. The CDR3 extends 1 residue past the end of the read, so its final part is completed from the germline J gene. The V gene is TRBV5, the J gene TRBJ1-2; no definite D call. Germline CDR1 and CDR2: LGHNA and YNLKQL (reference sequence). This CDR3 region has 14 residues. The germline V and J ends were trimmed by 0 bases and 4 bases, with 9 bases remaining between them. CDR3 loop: CASSQEGEGSDYTF. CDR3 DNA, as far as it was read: TGTGCCAGCAGCCAAGAGGGAGAGGGCTCCGACTACACC.

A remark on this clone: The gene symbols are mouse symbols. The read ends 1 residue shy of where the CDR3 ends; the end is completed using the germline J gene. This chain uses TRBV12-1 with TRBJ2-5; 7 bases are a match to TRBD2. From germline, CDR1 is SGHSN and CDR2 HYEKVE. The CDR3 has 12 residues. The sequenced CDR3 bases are TGTGCTCGTCGGGGGGGCCAAGACACCCAGTAC. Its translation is CARRGGQDTQY. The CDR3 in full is CARRGGQDTQYF.

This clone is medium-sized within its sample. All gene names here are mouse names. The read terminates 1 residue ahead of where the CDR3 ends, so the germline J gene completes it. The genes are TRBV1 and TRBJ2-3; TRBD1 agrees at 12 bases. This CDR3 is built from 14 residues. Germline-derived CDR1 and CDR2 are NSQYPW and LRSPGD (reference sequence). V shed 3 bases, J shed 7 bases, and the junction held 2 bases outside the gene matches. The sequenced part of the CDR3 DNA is TGCACCTGCAGTGCCCGGGACAGGGGGCAAACGCTGTAT. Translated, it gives CTCSARDRGQTLY. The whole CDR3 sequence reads CTCSARDRGQTLYF.

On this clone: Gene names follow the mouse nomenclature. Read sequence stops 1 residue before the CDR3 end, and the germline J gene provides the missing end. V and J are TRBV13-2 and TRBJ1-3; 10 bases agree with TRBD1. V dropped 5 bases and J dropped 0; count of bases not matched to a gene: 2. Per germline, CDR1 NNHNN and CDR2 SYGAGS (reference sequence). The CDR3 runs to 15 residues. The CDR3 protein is CASGDRGNSGNTLYF. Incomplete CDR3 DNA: TGTGCCAGCGGGGACAGGGGGAATTCTGGAAATACGCTCTAT.

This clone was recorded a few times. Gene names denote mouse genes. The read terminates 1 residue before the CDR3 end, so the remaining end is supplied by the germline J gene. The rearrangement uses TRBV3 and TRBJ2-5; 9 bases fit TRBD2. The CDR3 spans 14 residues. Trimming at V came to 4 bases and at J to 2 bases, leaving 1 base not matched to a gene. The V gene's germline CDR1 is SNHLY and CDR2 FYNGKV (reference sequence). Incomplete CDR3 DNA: TGTGCCAGCAGCTACTGGGGGGTCCAAGACACCCAGTAC. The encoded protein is CASSYWGVQDTQY. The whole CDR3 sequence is CASSYWGVQDTQYF. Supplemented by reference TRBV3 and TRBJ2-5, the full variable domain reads GPKVLQIPSHQIIDMGQMVTLNCDPVSNHLYFYWYKQILGQQMEFLVNFYNGKVMEKSKLFKDQFSVERPDGSYFTLKIQPTALEDSAVYFCASSYWGVQDTQYFGPGTRLLVL.

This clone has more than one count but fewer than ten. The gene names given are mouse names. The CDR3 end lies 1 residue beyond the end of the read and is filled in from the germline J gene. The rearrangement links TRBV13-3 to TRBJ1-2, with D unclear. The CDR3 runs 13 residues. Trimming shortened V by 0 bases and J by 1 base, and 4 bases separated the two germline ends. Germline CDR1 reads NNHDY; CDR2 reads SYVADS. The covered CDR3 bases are TGTGCCAGCAGTGATGCCAGAAACTCCGACTACACC. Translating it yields CASSDARNSDYT. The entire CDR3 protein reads CASSDARNSDYTF.

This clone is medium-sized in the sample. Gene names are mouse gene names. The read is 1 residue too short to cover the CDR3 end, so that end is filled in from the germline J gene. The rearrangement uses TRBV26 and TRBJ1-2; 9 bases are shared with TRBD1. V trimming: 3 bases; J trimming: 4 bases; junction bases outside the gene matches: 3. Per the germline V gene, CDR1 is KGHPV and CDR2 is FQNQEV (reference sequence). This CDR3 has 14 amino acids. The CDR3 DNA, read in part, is TGTGCCAGCAGTCTCGGGACAGGGAGCTCCGACTACACC. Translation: CASSLGTGSSDYT. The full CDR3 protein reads CASSLGTGSSDYTF.

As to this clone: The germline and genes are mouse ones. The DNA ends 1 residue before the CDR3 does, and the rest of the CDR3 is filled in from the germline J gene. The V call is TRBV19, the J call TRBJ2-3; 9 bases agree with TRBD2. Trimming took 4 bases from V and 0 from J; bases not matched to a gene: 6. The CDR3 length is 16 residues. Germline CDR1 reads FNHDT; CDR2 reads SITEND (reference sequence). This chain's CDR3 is CASSQDWGLSAETLYF. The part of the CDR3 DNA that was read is TGTGCCAGCAGTCAAGACTGGGGGCTTAGTGCAGAAACGCTGTAT.

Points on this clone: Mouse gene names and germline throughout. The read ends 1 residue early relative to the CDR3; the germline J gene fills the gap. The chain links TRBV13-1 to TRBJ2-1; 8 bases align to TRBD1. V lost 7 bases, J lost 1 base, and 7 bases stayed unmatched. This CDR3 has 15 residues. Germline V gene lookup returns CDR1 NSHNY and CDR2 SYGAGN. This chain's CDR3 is CASSDRDRNYAEQFF. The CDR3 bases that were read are TGTGCCAGCTCGGACCGGGACAGGAACTATGCTGAGCAGTTC.

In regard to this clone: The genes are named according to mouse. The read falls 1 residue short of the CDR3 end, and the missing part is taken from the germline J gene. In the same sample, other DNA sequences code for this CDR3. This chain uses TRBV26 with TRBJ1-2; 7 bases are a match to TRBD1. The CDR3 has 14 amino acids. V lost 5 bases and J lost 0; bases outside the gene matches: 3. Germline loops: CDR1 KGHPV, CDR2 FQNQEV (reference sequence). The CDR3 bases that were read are TGTGCCAGCAGTAGACAGGGCGCAAACTCCGACTACACC. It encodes CASSRQGANSDYT. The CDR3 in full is CASSRQGANSDYTF.

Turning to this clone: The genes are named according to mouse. The sequenced part of the CDR3 DNA is TGTGCCAGCAGCTTTGGCTGGGGGGATGCTGAGCAGTTC. Translating gives CASSFGWGDAEQF. The whole CDR3 protein is CASSFGWGDAEQFF. This chain connects TRBV12-1 to TRBJ2-1; 8 nucleotides align to TRBD2. The DNA ends 1 residue before the CDR3 does, and the rest of the CDR3 is filled in from the germline J gene. The CDR3 totals 14 residues. The trim removed 6 bases at V and 5 bases at J, leaving 8 bases unmatched. The germline gives CDR1 SGHSN, CDR2 HYEKVE.

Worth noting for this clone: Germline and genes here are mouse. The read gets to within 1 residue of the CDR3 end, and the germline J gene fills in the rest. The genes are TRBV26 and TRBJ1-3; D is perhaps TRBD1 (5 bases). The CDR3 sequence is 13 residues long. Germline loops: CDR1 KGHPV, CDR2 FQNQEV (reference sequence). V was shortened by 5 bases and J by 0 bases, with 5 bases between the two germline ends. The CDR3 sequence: CASSGGSGNTLYF. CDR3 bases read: TGTGCCAGCAGTGGGGGTTCTGGAAATACGCTCTAT.

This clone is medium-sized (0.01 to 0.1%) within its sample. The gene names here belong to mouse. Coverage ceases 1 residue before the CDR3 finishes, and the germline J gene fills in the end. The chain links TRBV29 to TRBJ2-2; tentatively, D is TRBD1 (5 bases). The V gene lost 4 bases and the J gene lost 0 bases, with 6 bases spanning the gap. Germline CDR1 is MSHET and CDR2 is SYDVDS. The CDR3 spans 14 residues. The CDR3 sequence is CASSSGTNTGQLYF. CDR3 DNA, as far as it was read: TGTGCTAGCAGTTCAGGGACAAACACCGGGCAGCTCTAC.

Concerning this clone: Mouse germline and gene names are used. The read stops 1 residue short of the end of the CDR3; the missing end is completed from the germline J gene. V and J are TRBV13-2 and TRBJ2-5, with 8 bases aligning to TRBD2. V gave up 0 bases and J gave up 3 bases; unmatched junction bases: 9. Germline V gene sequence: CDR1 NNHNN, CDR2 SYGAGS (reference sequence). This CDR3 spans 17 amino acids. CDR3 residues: CASGDAPLDWGQDTQYF. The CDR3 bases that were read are TGTGCCAGCGGTGATGCACCCCTCGACTGGGGTCAAGACACCCAGTAC.

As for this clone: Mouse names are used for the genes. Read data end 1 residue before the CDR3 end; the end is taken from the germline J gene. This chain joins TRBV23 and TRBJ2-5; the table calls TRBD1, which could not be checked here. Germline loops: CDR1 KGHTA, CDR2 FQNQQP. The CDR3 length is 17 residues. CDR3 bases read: TGCTCCAGCAGTCAATCTAGGGACAGGGGGCGCCAAGACACCCAGTAC. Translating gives CSSSQSRDRGRQDTQY. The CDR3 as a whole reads CSSSQSRDRGRQDTQYF.